The source of this TCR beta chain is a study of blood T cells in healthy people across ages. Through a sample-barcoded 5' primer and a J-beta primer mix, a second PCR was run for roughly 7 to 11 cycles. TCRdb redid the calling of the 5' RACE reads with MiXCR, one entry per CDR3 protein. The top ten clones hold under 8.5% of a sample with about 1,400,000 distinct CDR3 sequences, roughly 60% of them seen once. Study results and limitations: The lack of PBMC sorting stopped any conclusive naive versus antigen-experienced comparison. Higher diversity, along with more naive CD4+ cells, distinguished long-lived donors from aged donors.

Each sample had at least 6 million PBMCs isolated. From germline, CDR1 is DFQATT and CDR2 SNEGSKA (reference sequence). V gave up 5 bases and J gave up 1 base, with 14 bases separating them. The CDR3 is 14 residues long. A single count supports this clonotype. Its antigen is undetermined. This clonotype was sampled from a man aged 18-30 years in good health. The sample comprised blood. V usage is TRBV20-1 and J usage is TRBJ1-1; a weak D match, TRBD1 (6 bases). The CDR3 loop is CSAGVGRGNTEAFF. CDR3 nucleotides: TGCAGTGCTGGAGTAGGCAGGGGGAACACTGAAGCTTTCTTT.